The present T cell receptor beta chain was sequenced within a study of control samples from healthy donors and cancer patients. The germline V gene encodes CDR1 SGHAT and CDR2 FQDESV (reference sequence). This CDR3 is built from 15 residues. The germline V and J ends were trimmed by 0 bases and 1 base, with 6 bases remaining between them. Sequenced by immunoSEQ multiplex PCR; TCRdb stores in-frame clones only, minus some. The sample shows about 80,000 clones, about nine tenths of them seen only once. The origin of this receptor is a man aged 50-59 years in good health. Sequencing used blood. The J gene is TRBJ2-2, the V gene TRBV11-1, with D perhaps matching TRBD1 (6 bases). As DNA, the CDR3 is TGTGCCAGCAGCTTAGCCAGGGGGAACACCGGGGAGCTGTTTTTT. Protein: CASSLARGNTGELFF.